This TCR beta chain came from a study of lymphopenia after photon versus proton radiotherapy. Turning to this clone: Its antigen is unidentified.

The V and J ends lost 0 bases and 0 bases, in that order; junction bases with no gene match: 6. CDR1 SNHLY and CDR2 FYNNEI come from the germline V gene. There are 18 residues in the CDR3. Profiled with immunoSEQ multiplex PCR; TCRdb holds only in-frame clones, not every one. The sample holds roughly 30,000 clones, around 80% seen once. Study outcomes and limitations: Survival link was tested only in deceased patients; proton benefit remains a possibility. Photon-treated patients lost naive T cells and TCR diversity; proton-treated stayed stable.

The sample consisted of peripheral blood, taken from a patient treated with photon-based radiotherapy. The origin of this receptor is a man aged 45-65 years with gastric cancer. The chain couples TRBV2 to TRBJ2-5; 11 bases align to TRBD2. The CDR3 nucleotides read TGTGCCAGCAGTGAAGCGCGACTAGCGGGGAGCGACCAAGAGACCCAGTACTTC. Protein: CASSEARLAGSDQETQYF. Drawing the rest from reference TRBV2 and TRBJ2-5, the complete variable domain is EPEVTQTPSHQVTQMGQEVILRCVPISNHLYFYWYRQILGQKVEFLVSFYNNEISEKSEIFDDQFSVERPDGSNFTLKIRSTKLEDSAMYFCASSEARLAGSDQETQYFGPGTRLLVL.